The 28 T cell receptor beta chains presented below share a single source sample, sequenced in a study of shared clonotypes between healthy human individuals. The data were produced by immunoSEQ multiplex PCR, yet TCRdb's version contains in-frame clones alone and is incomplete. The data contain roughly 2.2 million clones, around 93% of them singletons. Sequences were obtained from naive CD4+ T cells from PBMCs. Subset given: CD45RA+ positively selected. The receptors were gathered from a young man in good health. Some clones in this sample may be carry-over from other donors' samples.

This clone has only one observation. The CDR3 loop reads CASSPGTGNQPQHF. CDR3 in DNA: TGTGCCAGCAGCCCCGGGACAGGGAATCAGCCCCAGCATTTT. This chain links TRBV7-8 with TRBJ1-5; 9 bases line up with TRBD1. V lost 5 bases to trimming and J lost 4 bases; unmatched junction nucleotides: 3. The CDR3 has 14 amino acids. CDR1 is SGHVS, CDR2 FQNEAQ, per germline.

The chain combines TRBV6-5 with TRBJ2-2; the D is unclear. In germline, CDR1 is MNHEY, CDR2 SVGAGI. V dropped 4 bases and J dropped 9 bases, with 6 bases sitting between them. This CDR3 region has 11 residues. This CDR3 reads CASSFARELFF. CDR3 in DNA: TGTGCCAGCAGTTTCGCCCGGGAGCTGTTTTTT.

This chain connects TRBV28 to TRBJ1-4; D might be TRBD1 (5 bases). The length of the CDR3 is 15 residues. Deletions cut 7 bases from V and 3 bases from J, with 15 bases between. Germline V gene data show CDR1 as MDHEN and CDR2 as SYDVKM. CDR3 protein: CASTSIQVANEKLFF. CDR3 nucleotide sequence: TGTGCCAGCACCTCAATACAGGTTGCTAATGAAAAACTGTTTTTT.

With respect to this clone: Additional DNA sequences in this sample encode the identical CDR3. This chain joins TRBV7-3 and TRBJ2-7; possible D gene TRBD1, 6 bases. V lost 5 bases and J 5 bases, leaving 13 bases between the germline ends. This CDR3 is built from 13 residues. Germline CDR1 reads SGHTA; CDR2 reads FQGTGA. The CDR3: CASSLNRAHEQYF. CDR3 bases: TGTGCCAGCAGCCTAAACAGGGCCCACGAGCAGTACTTC. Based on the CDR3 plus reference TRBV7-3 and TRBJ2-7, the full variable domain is GAGVSQTPSNKVTEKGKYVELRCDPISGHTALYWYRQSLGQGPEFLIYFQGTGAADDSGLPNDRFFAVRPEGSVSTLKIQRTERGDSAVYLCASSLNRAHEQYFGPGTRLTVT.

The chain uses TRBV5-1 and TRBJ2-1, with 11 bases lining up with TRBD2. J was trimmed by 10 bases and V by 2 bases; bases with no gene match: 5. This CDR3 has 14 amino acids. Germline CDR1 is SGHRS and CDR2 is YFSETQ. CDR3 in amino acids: CASSLTSGSWEQFF. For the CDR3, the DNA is TGCGCCAGCAGCTTAACTAGCGGGAGTTGGGAGCAGTTCTTC. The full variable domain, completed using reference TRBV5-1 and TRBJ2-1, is KAGVTQTPRYLIKTRGQQVTLSCSPISGHRSVSWYQQTPGQGLQFLFEYFSETQRNKGNFPGRFSGRQFSNSRSEMNVSTLELGDSALYLCASSLTSGSWEQFFGPGTRLTVL.

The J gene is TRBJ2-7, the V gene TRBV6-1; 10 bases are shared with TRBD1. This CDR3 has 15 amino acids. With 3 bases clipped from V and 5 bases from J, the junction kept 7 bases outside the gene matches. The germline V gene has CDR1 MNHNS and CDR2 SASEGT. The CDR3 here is CASSDPAGTGDEQYF. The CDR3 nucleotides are TGTGCCAGCAGTGACCCCGCGGGGACAGGGGACGAGCAGTACTTC.

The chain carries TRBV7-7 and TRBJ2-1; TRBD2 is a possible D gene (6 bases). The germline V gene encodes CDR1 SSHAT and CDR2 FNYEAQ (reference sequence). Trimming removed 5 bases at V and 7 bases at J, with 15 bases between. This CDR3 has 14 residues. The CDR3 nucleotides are TGTGCCAGCAGCCTCTCGATGGCGGGGAATGAGCAGTTCTTC. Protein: CASSLSMAGNEQFF.

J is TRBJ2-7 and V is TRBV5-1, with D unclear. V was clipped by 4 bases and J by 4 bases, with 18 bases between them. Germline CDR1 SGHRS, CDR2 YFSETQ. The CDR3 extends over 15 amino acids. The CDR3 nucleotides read TGCGCCAGCAGCCCCGGTGCACTACCCGTGTACGAGCAGTACTTC. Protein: CASSPGALPVYEQYF.

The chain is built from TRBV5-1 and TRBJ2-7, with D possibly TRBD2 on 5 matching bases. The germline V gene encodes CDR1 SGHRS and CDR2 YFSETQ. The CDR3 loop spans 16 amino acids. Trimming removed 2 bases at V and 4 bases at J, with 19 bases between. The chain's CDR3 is CASSFSGYRQEYEQYF. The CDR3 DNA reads TGCGCCAGCAGCTTTTCGGGGTATCGTCAGGAATACGAGCAGTACTTC.

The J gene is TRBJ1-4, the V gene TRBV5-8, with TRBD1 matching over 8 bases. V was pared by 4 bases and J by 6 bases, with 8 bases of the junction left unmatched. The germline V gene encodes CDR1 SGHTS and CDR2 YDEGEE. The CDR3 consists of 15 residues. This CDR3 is CASSLQGARHEKLFF. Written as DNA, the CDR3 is TGTGCCAGCAGCCTTCAGGGGGCTCGGCATGAAAAACTGTTTTTT.

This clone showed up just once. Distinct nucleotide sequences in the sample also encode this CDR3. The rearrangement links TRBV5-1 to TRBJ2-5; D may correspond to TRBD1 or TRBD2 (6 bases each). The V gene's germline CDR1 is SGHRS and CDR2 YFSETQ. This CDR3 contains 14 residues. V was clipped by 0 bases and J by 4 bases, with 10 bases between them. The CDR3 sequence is CASSLGGGRETQYF. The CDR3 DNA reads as TGCGCCAGCAGCTTGGGAGGGGGGCGAGAGACCCAGTACTTC.

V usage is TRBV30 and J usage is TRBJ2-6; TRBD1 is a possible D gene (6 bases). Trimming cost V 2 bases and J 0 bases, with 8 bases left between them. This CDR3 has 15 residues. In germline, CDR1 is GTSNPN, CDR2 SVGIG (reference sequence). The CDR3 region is CAWSTGYSGANVLTF. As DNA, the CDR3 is TGTGCCTGGAGTACAGGGTACTCTGGGGCCAACGTCCTGACTTTC.

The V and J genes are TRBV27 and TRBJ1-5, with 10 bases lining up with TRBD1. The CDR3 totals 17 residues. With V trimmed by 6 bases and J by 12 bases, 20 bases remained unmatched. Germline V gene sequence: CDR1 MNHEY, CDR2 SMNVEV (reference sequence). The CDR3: CASRARQGAEGTAFQHF. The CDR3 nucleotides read TGTGCCAGCAGGGCTCGACAGGGGGCAGAAGGTACGGCGTTCCAGCATTTT.

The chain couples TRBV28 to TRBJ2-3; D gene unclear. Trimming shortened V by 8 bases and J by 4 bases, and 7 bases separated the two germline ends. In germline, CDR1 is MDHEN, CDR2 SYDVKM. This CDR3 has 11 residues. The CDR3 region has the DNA TGTGCCAGCCGGGCCCCAGATACGCAGTATTTT. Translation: CASRAPDTQYF.

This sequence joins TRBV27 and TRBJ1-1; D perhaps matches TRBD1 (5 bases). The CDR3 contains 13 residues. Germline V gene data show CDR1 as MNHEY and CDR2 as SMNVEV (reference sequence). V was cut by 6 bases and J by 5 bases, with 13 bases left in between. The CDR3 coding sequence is TGTGCCAGCAGCCGGCCAGGGCGTACTGAAGCTTTCTTT. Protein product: CASSRPGRTEAFF.

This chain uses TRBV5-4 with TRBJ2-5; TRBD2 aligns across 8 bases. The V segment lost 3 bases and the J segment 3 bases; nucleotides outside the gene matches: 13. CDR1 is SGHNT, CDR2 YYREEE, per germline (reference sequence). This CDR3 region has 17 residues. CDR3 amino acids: CASSSGGLAGWKETQYF. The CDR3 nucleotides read TGTGCCAGCAGCTCCGGGGGGCTAGCGGGCTGGAAAGAGACCCAGTACTTC. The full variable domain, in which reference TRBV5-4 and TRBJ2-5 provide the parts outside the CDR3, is ETGVTQSPTHLIKTRGQQVTLRCSSQSGHNTVSWYQQALGQGPQFIFQYYREEENGRGNFPPRFSGLQFPNYSSELNVNALELDDSALYLCASSSGGLAGWKETQYFGPGTRLLVL.

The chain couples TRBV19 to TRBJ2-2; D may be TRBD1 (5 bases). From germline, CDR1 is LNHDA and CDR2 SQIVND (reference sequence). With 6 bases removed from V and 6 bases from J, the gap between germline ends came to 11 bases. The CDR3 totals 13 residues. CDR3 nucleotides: TGTGCCAGTAGCCCAAGGGGTGCCGGGGAGCTGTTTTTT. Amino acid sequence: CASSPRGAGELFF.

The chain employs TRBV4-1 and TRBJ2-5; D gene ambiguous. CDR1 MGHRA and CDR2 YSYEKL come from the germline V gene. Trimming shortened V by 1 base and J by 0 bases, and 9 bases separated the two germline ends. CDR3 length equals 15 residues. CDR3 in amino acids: CASSQGAGDQETQYF. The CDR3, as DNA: TGCGCCAGCAGCCAAGGGGCCGGAGACCAAGAGACCCAGTACTTC.

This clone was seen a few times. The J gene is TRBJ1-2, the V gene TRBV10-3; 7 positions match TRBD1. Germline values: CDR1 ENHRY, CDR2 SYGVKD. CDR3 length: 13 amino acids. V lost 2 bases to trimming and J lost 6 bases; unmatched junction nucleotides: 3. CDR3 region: CAISEPTGNGYTF. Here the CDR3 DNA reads TGTGCCATCAGTGAGCCGACAGGGAATGGCTACACCTTC.

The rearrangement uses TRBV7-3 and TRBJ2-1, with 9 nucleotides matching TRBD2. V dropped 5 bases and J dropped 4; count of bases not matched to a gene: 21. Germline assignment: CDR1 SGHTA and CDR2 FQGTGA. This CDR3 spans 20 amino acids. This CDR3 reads CASSGWGAGGPYFEYNEQFF. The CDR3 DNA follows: TGTGCCAGCAGCGGGTGGGGCGCGGGAGGGCCATATTTCGAGTACAATGAGCAGTTCTTC.

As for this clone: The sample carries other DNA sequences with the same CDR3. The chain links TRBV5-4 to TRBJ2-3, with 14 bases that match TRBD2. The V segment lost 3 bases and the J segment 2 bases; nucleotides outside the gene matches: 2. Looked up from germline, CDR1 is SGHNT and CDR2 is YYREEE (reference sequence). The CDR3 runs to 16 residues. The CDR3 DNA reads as TGTGCCAGCAGCTCGGGACTAGCGGGAGTCACAGATACGCAGTATTTT. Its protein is CASSSGLAGVTDTQYF. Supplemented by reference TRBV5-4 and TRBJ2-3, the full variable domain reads ETGVTQSPTHLIKTRGQQVTLRCSSQSGHNTVSWYQQALGQGPQFIFQYYREEENGRGNFPPRFSGLQFPNYSSELNVNALELDDSALYLCASSSGLAGVTDTQYFGPGTRLTVL.

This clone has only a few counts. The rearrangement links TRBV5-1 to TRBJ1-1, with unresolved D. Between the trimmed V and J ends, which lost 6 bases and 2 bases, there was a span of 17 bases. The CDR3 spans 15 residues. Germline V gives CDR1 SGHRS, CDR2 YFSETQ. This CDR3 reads CASNYEGMGNTEAFF. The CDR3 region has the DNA TGCGCCAGCAACTACGAGGGTATGGGAAACACTGAAGCTTTCTTT.

The CDR3 sequence: CASSPTGVGANVLTF. CDR3 nucleotide sequence: TGTGCCAGCTCACCCACAGGGGTCGGGGCCAACGTCCTGACTTTC. V and J are TRBV18 and TRBJ2-6, with TRBD1 matching over 7 bases. Germline loops: CDR1 KGHSH, CDR2 LQKENI. This CDR3 is built from 15 residues. V shed 3 bases, J shed 4 bases, and the junction held 3 bases outside the gene matches. Looking up the rest from reference TRBV18 and TRBJ2-6 gives the full variable domain: NAGVMQNPRHLVRRRGQEARLRCSPMKGHSHVYWYRQLPEEGLKFMVYLQKENIIDESGMPKERFSAEFPKEGPSILRIQQVVRGDSAAYFCASSPTGVGANVLTFGAGSRLTVL.

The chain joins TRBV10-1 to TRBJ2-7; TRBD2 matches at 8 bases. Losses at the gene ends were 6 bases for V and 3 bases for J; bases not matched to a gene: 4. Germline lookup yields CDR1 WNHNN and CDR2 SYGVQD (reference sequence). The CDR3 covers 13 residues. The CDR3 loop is CASRREVLYEQYF. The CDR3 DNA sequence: TGCGCCAGCAGGCGGGAGGTCCTCTACGAGCAGTACTTC.

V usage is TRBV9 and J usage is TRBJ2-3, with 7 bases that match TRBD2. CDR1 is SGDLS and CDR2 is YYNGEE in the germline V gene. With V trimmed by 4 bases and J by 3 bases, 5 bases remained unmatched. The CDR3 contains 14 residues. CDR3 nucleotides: TGTGCCAGCAGCCCTCGGGGGGAGACAGATACGCAGTATTTT. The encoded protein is CASSPRGETDTQYF. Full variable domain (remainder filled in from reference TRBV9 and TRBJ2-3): DSGVTQTPKHLITATGQRVTLRCSPRSGDLSVYWYQQSLDQGLQFLIQYYNGEERAKGNILERFSAQQFPDLHSELNLSSLELGDSALYFCASSPRGETDTQYFGPGTRLTVL.

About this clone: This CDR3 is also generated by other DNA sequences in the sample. The CDR3 loop reads CAWGQDGNTIYF. The DNA of the CDR3 is TGTGCCTGGGGACAGGACGGAAACACCATATATTTT. The gene calls are TRBV30 and TRBJ1-3, with TRBD1 matching 7 bases. There are 12 residues in the CDR3. CDR1 is GTSNPN, CDR2 SVGIG, per germline (reference sequence). Losses at the gene ends were 5 bases for V and 4 bases for J; bases not matched to a gene: 2.

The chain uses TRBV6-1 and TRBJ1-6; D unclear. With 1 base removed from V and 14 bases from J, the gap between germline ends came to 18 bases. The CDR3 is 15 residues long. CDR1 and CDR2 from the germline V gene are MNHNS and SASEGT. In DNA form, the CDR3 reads TGTGCCAGCAGTGAAGATGGAGCCGCCCAAAGGGCCCTCCACTTT. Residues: CASSEDGAAQRALHF.

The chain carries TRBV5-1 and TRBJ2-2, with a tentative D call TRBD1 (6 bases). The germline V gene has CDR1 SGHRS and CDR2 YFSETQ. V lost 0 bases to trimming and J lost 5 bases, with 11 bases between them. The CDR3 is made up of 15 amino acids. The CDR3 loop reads CASSLGTVPTGELFF. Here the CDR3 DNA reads TGCGCCAGCAGCTTGGGGACAGTTCCGACCGGGGAGCTGTTTTTT. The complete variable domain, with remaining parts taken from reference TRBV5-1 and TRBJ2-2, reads KAGVTQTPRYLIKTRGQQVTLSCSPISGHRSVSWYQQTPGQGLQFLFEYFSETQRNKGNFPGRFSGRQFSNSRSEMNVSTLELGDSALYLCASSLGTVPTGELFFGEGSRLTVL.